This T cell receptor (beta chain) was sequenced during a study of T cells in tumors after PD-1 blockade. Study-level background: Patients received pembrolizumab 200 mg every 3 weeks or cemiplimab 350 mg every 2 weeks. Daily vismodegib 150 mg continued in a subset of anti-PD-1-treated patients.

Deletions cut 2 bases from V and 8 bases from J, with 13 bases between. CDR1 is GTSNPN, CDR2 SVGIG, per germline (reference sequence). The CDR3 contains 14 residues. Profiling relied on immunoSEQ multiplex PCR, and the TCRdb table lists in-frame clones only, not all of them. There are about 47,000 clones in the sample; approximately 79% occur only once, and approximately 15% lies in the top ten. This clone was seen more than once but under ten times. The sequence came from a human donor with basal cell carcinoma. V is TRBV30 and J is TRBJ1-6; TRBD1 might be the D (6 bases). The sample in question was PBMCs, obtained before anti-PD-1 treatment. The CDR3 spells CAWSTGLSDSPLHF. The CDR3 DNA reads as TGTGCCTGGAGTACAGGGCTTTCGGATTCACCCCTCCACTTT. Full variable domain (remainder filled in from reference TRBV30 and TRBJ1-6): SQTIHQWPATLVQPVGSPLSLECTVEGTSNPNLYWYRQAAGRGLQLLFYSVGIGQISSEVPQNLSASRPQDRQFILSSKKLLLSDSGFYLCAWSTGLSDSPLHFGNGTRLTVT.